This T cell receptor (beta chain) was profiled in a study of STAT5B mutations in CD4+ large granular lymphocyte leukemia. TCRdb keeps only in-frame clones here, not all; method: immunoSEQ multiplex PCR. The sample has approximately 31,000 clones, about 70% seen once. This clone was detected a few times. The sequenced sample consisted of CD4+ T cells from blood buffy coats. This clonotype was obtained from a human donor in good health.

CDR3 nucleotides: TGTGCCAGTAGTGTACAGGGTAGGCAGCCCCAGCATTTT. It codes for CASSVQGRQPQHF. V and J are TRBV19 and TRBJ1-5; possible D gene TRBD1, 6 bases. CDR1 and CDR2 (germline): LNHDA, SQIVND (reference sequence). The CDR3 extends over 13 amino acids. V lost 5 bases, J lost 7 bases, and 12 bases lay in between.